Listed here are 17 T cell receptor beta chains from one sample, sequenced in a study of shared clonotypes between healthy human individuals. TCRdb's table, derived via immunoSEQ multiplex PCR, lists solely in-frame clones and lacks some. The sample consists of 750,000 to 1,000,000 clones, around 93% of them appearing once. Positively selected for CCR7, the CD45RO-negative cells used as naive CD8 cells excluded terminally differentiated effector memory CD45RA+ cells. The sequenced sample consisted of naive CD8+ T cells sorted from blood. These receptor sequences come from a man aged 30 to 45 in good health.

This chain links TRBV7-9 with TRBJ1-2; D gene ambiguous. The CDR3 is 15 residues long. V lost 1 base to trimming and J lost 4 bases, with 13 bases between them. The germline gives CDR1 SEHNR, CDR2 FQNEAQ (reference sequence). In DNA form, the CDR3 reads TGTGCCAGCAGCTTAGTCGGTGACGGACGCTATGGCTACACCTTC. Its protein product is CASSLVGDGRYGYTF.

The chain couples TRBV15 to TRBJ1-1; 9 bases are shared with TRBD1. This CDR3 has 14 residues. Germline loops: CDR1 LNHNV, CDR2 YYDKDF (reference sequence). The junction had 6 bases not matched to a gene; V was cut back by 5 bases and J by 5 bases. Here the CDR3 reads CATSPTTGGTEAFF. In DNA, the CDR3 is TGTGCCACCAGCCCTACGACAGGGGGAACTGAAGCTTTCTTT.

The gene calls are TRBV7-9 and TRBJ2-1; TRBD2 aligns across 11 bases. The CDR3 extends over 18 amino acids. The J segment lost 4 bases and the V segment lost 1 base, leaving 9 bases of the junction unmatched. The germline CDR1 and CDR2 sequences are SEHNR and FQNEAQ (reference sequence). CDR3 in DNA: TGTGCCAGCAGCTTAGTGGATAGCGGGAGGGCCCAATACAATGAGCAGTTCTTC. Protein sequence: CASSLVDSGRAQYNEQFF.

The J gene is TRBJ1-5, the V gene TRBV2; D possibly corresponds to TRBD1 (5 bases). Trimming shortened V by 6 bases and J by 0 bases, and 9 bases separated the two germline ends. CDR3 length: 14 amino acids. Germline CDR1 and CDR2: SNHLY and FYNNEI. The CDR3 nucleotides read TGTGCCAGCAGAAGAGGGGATAGCAATCAGCCCCAGCATTTT. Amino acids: CASRRGDSNQPQHF.

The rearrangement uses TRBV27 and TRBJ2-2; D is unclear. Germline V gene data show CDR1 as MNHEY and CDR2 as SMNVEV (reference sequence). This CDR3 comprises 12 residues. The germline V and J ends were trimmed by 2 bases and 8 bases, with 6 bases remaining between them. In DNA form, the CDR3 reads TGTGCCAGCAGTTTAACCGGGGGGGAGCTGTTTTTT. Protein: CASSLTGGELFF.

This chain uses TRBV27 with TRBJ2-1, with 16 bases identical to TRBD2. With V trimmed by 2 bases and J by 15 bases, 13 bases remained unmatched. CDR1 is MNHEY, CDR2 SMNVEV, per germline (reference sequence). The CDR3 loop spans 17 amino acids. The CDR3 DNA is TGTGCCAGCAGTTTACTGGGGACTAGCGGGAGGGCCATTCATCCGTTCTTC. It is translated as CASSLLGTSGRAIHPFF.

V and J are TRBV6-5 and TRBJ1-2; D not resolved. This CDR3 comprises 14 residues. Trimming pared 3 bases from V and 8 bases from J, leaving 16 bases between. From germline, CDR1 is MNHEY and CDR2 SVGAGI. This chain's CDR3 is CASSYELSGGGYTF. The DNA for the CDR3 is TGTGCCAGCAGTTATGAATTATCAGGAGGGGGCTACACCTTC.

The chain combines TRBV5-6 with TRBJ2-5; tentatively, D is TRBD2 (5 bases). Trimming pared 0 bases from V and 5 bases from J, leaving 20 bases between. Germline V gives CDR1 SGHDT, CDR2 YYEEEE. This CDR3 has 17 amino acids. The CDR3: CASSLVRPSSFVETQYF. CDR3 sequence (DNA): TGTGCCAGCAGCTTGGTGCGTCCTAGCTCCTTTGTGGAGACCCAGTACTTC.

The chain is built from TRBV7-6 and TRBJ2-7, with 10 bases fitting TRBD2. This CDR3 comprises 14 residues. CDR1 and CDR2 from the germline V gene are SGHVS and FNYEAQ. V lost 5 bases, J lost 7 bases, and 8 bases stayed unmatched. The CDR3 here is CASSGTSVTGEQYF. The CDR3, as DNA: TGTGCCAGCAGCGGGACTAGCGTGACGGGGGAGCAGTACTTC.

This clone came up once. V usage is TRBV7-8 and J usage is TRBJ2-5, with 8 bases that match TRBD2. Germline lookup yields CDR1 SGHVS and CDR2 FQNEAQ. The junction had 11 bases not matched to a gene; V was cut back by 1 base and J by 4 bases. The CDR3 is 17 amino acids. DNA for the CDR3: TGTGCCAGCAGCTTAGAACGGAGCGGGGGCCCTTCAGAGACCCAGTACTTC. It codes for CASSLERSGGPSETQYF.

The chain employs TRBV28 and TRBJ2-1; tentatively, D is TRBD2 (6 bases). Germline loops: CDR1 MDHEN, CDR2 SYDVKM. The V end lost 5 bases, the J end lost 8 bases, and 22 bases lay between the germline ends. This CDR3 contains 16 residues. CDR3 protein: CASSPTGATGVDEQFF. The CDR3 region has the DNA TGTGCCAGCAGTCCTACGGGAGCCACGGGGGTCGATGAGCAGTTCTTC.

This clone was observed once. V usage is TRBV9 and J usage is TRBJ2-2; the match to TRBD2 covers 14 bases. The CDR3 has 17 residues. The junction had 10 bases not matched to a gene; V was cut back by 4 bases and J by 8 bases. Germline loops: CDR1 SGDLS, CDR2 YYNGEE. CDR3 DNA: TGTGCCAGCAGCCCCAGGGGACTAGCGGGAGTAACTGGGGAGCTGTTTTTT. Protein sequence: CASSPRGLAGVTGELFF.

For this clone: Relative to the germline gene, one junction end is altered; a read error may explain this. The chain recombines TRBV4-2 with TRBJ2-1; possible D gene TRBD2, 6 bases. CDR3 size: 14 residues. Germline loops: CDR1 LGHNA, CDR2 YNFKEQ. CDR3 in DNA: TGTGCCAGCAGCGGATGGGACTCCCCTTTTAGAGGGATCTTC. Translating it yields CASSGWDSPFRGIF.

CDR3 bases: TGTGCCACCAGCAGAGATCGACTAGCGGCGCAGGGAGGTACCCAGTACTTC. It is translated as CATSRDRLAAQGGTQYF. The chain combines TRBV15 with TRBJ2-5; 9 positions match TRBD2. The CDR3 is 17 amino acids. The trim removed 0 bases at V and 8 bases at J, leaving 13 bases unmatched. Germline V gene data show CDR1 as LNHNV and CDR2 as YYDKDF (reference sequence).

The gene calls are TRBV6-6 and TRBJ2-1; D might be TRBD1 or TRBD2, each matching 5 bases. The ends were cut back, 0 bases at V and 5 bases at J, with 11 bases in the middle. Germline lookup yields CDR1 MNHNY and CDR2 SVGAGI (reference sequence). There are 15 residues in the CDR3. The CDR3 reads CASSYSMGVNNEQFF. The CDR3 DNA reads TGTGCCAGCAGTTACTCGATGGGGGTTAACAATGAGCAGTTCTTC.

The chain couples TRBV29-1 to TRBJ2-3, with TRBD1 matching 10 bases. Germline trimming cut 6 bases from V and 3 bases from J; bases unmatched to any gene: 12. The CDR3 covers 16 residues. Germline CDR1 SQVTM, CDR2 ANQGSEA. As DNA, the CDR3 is TGCAGCGTACGACTCGGACAGGGGGGAAAGACAGATACGCAGTATTTT. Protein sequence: CSVRLGQGGKTDTQYF.

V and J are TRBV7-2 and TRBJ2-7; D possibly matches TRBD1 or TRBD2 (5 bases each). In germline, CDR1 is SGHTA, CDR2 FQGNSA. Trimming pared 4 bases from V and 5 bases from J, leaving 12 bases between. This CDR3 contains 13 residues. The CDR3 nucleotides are TGTGCCAGCAGCTGGTTCTTGGGGGACGAGCAGTACTTC. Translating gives CASSWFLGDEQYF.